The 16 T cell receptor beta chains below were found in one sample sequenced in a study of HIV-infected patients and healthy controls. MiXCR, applied by TCRdb to the 5' RACE reads, yields one record per CDR3 protein. Of about 63,000 distinct CDR3 sequences detected, about 17% appear once; the ten largest clones hold approximately 5%. The material sequenced was CD4+ T cells from blood. These TCRs come from a human donor in good health.

This chain links TRBV6-2 or TRBV6-3 with TRBJ2-5; no clear D gene. CDR1 is MNHEY and CDR2 is SVGEGT in the germline V gene. The CDR3 sequence is 16 residues long. V was clipped by 7 bases and J by 0 bases, with 18 bases between them. CDR3 sequence (DNA): TGTGCCAGCACCAAGGTGGGGAAAGTCAACCAAGAGACCCAGTACTTC. It codes for CASTKVGKVNQETQYF.

The genes are TRBV12-3 or TRBV12-4 and TRBJ2-4, with a weak D call TRBD2 (6 bases). This CDR3 has 15 residues. Trimming took off 5 bases at V and 5 bases at J, with 16 bases between the two ends. The CDR3 reads CASSLSGERENIQYF. The DNA for the CDR3 is TGTGCCAGCAGTCTATCCGGGGAGCGGGAAAACATTCAGTACTTC.

In its sample, this clonotype was seen a few times. The chain joins TRBV7-2 to TRBJ1-2; 7 bases are shared with TRBD1. CDR3 length equals 15 residues. V lost 3 bases and J lost 8; bases outside the gene matches: 12. Germline assignment: CDR1 SGHTA and CDR2 FQGNSA. In DNA, the CDR3 is TGTGCCAGCAGCTTGAGCACGGGACAGTTTTCCGGCTACACCTTC. Its translation: CASSLSTGQFSGYTF.

The rearrangement links TRBV19 to TRBJ1-5; no clear D. Germline CDR1 and CDR2: LNHDA and SQIVND (reference sequence). V was clipped by 2 bases and J by 3 bases, with 5 bases between them. The CDR3 has 13 residues. The CDR3 bases are TGTGCCAGTAGTATAAGGGACAATCAGCCCCAGCATTTT. Translated: CASSIRDNQPQHF.

The chain joins TRBV20-1 to TRBJ2-3, with D uncertain. The CDR3 spans 12 residues. V was cut by 7 bases and J by 2 bases, with 10 bases left in between. The V gene's germline CDR1 is DFQATT and CDR2 SNEGSKA (reference sequence). The CDR3 loop is CSVAPLTDTQYF. The CDR3 region has the DNA TGCAGTGTCGCGCCTCTCACAGATACGCAGTATTTT.

Only a few counts were recorded for this clonotype. The chain links TRBV20-1 to TRBJ2-7; 8 positions match TRBD1. The CDR3 runs to 12 residues. Trimming removed 3 bases from V and 9 bases from J; junction bases left unmatched: 7. Germline-derived CDR1 and CDR2 are DFQATT and SNEGSKA (reference sequence). The CDR3 nucleotides are TGCAGTGCTAGCGACAGGGGAGTGGGGCAGTACTTC. Protein product: CSASDRGVGQYF.

The rearrangement links TRBV5-1 to TRBJ1-1, with 9 bases that match TRBD1. Germline-derived CDR1 and CDR2 are SGHRS and YFSETQ. J lost 1 base, V lost 2 bases, and 6 bases had no gene match. The CDR3 is 16 amino acids. The CDR3, as DNA: TGCGCCAGCAGCTTCAAATCGGGACAGGGGAACACTGAAGCTTTCTTT. As protein: CASSFKSGQGNTEAFF.

This clonotype has only a few counts. This sequence joins TRBV12-3 or TRBV12-4 and TRBJ1-6; D uncertain. Trimming stripped 2 bases from V and 8 bases from J, with 13 bases between. The CDR3 loop spans 15 amino acids. CDR3: CASSLSVGRYSPLHF. CDR3 bases: TGTGCCAGCAGTTTAAGTGTGGGCCGGTATTCACCCCTCCACTTT.

This rearrangement joins TRBV29-1 to TRBJ1-6; D is undetermined. Germline V gives CDR1 SQVTM, CDR2 ANQGSEA. The germline V and J ends were trimmed by 4 bases and 9 bases, with 13 bases remaining between them. The CDR3 is made up of 13 amino acids. In nucleotides, the CDR3 is TGCAGCGTTGCGCCGGGCGTCGGTTCACCCCTCCACTTT. This translates into CSVAPGVGSPLHF.

This clonotype came up a few times. An end of the junction does not agree with germline; a read error may underlie this. The DNA for the CDR3 is TGTGCCAGCAGTGAAACGAAGGTCGTCGGAGTTCACTTC. Translated: CASSETKVVGVHF. This sequence joins TRBV2 and TRBJ2-5; D remains ambiguous. Germline loops: CDR1 SNHLY, CDR2 FYNNEI. The CDR3 is 13 residues long.

This clonotype was detected a few times. The chain couples TRBV18 to TRBJ2-4; D unresolved. The CDR3 contains 15 residues. The germline gives CDR1 KGHSH, CDR2 LQKENI. V was clipped by 4 bases and J by 8 bases, with 18 bases between them. The CDR3 bases are TGTGCCAGCTCACAATACAACACCGAACGGCACATTCAGTACTTC. Encoded protein: CASSQYNTERHIQYF.

In its sample, this clonotype was seen a few times. This sequence joins TRBV29-1 and TRBJ2-1; a weak D match, TRBD1 (6 bases). Trimming shortened V by 6 bases and J by 8 bases, and 20 bases separated the two germline ends. The CDR3 totals 14 residues. Germline-derived CDR1 and CDR2 are SQVTM and ANQGSEA. The CDR3 DNA reads as TGCAGCGTCCCCACAGGGAAGGGCTTCGATGAGCAGTTCTTC. Translation gives CSVPTGKGFDEQFF.

The chain is built from TRBV12-3 or TRBV12-4 and TRBJ1-5, with unresolved D. V lost 3 bases to trimming and J lost 6 bases, with 15 bases between them. There are 15 residues in the CDR3. The CDR3 sequence: CASSFVAMGSQPQHF. CDR3 bases: TGTGCCAGCAGTTTTGTGGCCATGGGAAGTCAGCCCCAGCATTTT.

This clonotype appeared many times. This chain links TRBV7-8 with TRBJ1-1; perhaps TRBD1 as D (5 bases). CDR1 SGHVS and CDR2 FQNEAQ come from the germline V gene. V was trimmed by 5 bases and J by 0 bases, leaving 16 bases between them. The CDR3 totals 16 residues. CDR3 protein: CASSLPVGGMNTEAFF. In DNA form, the CDR3 reads TGTGCCAGCAGCCTCCCCGTCGGGGGGATGAACACTGAAGCTTTCTTT.

The rearrangement links TRBV6-2 or TRBV6-3 to TRBJ1-1; D gene ambiguous. The CDR3 is 14 residues long. Trimming took 8 bases from V and 2 from J, leaving 15 bases between them. The germline CDR1 and CDR2 sequences are MNHEY and SVGEGT. The CDR3 DNA is TGTGCCAGCGCTTTGCCGGGAACAAACACTGAAGCTTTCTTT. Its translation is CASALPGTNTEAFF.

This clonotype was counted ten times or more. The chain uses TRBV6-2 or TRBV6-3 and TRBJ2-7, with 10 positions matching TRBD2. V lost 6 bases, J lost 4 bases, and 9 bases stayed unmatched. The CDR3 has 15 amino acids. CDR1 is MNHEY and CDR2 is SVGEGT in the germline V gene. CDR3 amino acids: CASSARLAGVYEQYF. For the CDR3, the DNA is TGTGCCAGCAGCGCCAGGCTAGCGGGGGTATACGAGCAGTACTTC.